This TCR beta chain is drawn from a study of Graves' ophthalmopathy and Graves' hyperthyroidism (dated by TCRdb to about 2018). Some background on the complete study: Peripheral blood was collected at initial diagnosis, before any treatment. In total, 120 to 150 blood samples were TCR-sequenced: 43 ophthalmopathy, around 75 hyperthyroidism and about 17 hyperthyroidism-to-ophthalmopathy patients. To tell Graves' ophthalmopathy apart from Graves' hyperthyroidism, and to predict which patients would progress to ophthalmopathy, the study relied on TCR beta repertoire signatures. In five or six hyperthyroidism patients, T-cell repertoires of thyroid tissue and blood were compared. To explore V-J signatures that distinguish ophthalmopathy from hyperthyroidism, a discovery set of 100 patients was enrolled, made up of under 50 with ophthalmopathy and roughly 57 with stable hyperthyroidism. The independent validation cohort included approximately 19 hyperthyroidism patients plus 17 patients who later progressed from hyperthyroidism to ophthalmopathy. After sampling, hyperthyroidism patients received methimazole starting at 30 mg daily, and ophthalmopathy patients received high-dose intravenous methylprednisolone.

For repertoire sequencing, the TCR beta CDR3 regions were amplified from RNA transcripts. HTBI primers and the Qiagen OneStep RT-PCR kit were used in a first-round RT-PCR, which was followed by a second-round multiplex PCR, size selection and purification. Sequencing of the libraries was carried out on an Illumina HiSeq2000 in paired-end mode with 100 bp reads. The paper's data handling went like this. SOAPnuke was used to process the reads, throwing out any read that had adapters, had uncalled bases, had a mean Phred below 15, or lacked an exact constant-primer or identifier match. COPE v1.2.5 was used to merge the high-quality paired reads. Clonotypes were defined as unique nucleotide sequences and were aligned to IMGT TRB V, D and J references using MiTCR v1.1. The analysis was limited to V-J combinations with a frequency above 0.0001, which together covered about 99% of the repertoires. A TCR clonal expansion and chaos score per V-J combination was defined as the ratio of F50 clonal expansion to chaos observed in the TCRdist matrix. Features were reduced by Welch's t-statistics and random forest to about a dozen V-J combinations, which fed a naive Bayes classifier. Thyroid-blood repertoire similarity was quantified with the Morisita-Horn index. Clones were called with MiXCR by TCRdb after fastp trimmed the public reads at Q25, and only in-frame beta chains were retained. Every CDR3 protein is listed once, alongside the most common genes and DNA of its rows. The V and J calls come from TCRdb's annotation, not from the publication. For this sample there are about 660,000 distinct CDR3 sequences; 35% to 50% appear just once. The top ten constitute more than 2.5% of the sample.

Ophthalmopathy patients had moderately to severely active disease, Clinical Activity Score of at least 3, NOSPECS grade of at least 4, and disease duration under 3 months. Anyone with other autoimmune diseases, uncontrolled infections, pregnancy or lactation was excluded from the study. Diagnosis was based on clinical symptoms, serum thyroxine, TRAb, thyroid ultrasound and orbital computed tomography. Using Ficoll-Paque density gradient centrifugation, PBMCs were isolated from 9 to 10 ml of fresh peripheral blood. Total RNA was extracted with Trizol reagent and quality-checked on an Agilent 2100 Bioanalyzer. A note on this clonotype: Its antigen is still unknown. Qualities for individual bases were not recorded, and no much larger clone is one base off.

The paper as a whole reports these results and caveats: Sample size was not predetermined statistically, and investigators were not blinded to group allocation. Most expanded thyroid clonotypes with frequency above 0.001 were also detected in blood, suggesting blood repertoires may reflect the thyroid immune response. In validation, the model predicted ophthalmopathy progression with 70.59% sensitivity and about 73% specificity; about a dozen predicted patients were CT-confirmed with GO in a median of about 6.2 months. The 13-signature model separated ophthalmopathy from stable hyperthyroidism with approximately 90% sensitivity and approximately 81% specificity in cross-validation, and 80%/75% in the test set.

From the cysteine through the phenylalanine, the CDR3 covers 17 amino acids. Only the CDR3 DNA is retained, 51 bases long and in frame from the first base. CDR1 is given as LGHNA and CDR2 as YSLEER, both from the germline V gene. V and J are truncated by 0 bases and 1 base respectively, leaving an intervening sequence of 10 bases. Sequenced: peripheral blood. This TCR came from an adult man with Graves' ophthalmopathy. The V and J genes are TRBV4-3 and TRBJ2-6; the D gene is possibly TRBD1, with 5 bases matching. This receptor carries the CDR3 CASSQDRGISGANVLTF. The DNA reads TGCGCCAGCAGCCAAGATAGGGGTATTTCTGGGGCCAACGTCCTGACTTTC.